This note documents a single T cell receptor (beta chain) sequence. What this receptor recognizes is not known. Nothing much larger sits one base from this clone, and base qualities are not available. TCR beta VDJ combination and CDR3 sequence profiling used genomic DNA as the template. An Illumina HiSeq 2000 was the platform used for TCR repertoire sequencing. The study's processing was this. TRBV/TRBJ rearrangement plots, CDR3 size and DJ length profiles, and Simpson's diversity index were used to assess repertoires. Whichever DNA sequence was most abundant in the deep sequencing data was defined as the immunodominant clone. CDR3 amino acid sequences were screened for sharing across subjects and were compared with published repertoires and the VDJdb database. In-frame beta chains were kept once TCRdb had trimmed the public reads at Q25 with fastp and called clones with MiXCR. CDR3 protein sequences are deduplicated, and each keeps its most common genes and DNA. TCRdb's processing, not the authors', yielded these V and J calls. The sample data list roughly 180,000 distinct CDR3 sequences, and just over 45% of these were observed just once. The top ten clonotypes cover under 3.5% of the sample.

This sample was taken from a study of CD8+CD57+ T cells in acquired aplastic anemia (dated by TCRdb to 2016 to 2019). Regarding the research as a whole: On average, sorted CD4+ and CD8+ cells yielded around 3.4 ug of extracted DNA, with a range of about 0.17 to 27.4 ug. Mean read counts for healthy donor samples were about 10 million for CD4+ cells and around 11 million for CD8+ cells.

Via the germline V gene, CDR1 is MRHNA and CDR2 SNTAGT. The cysteine opens and the phenylalanine closes a CDR3 of 15 amino acids. This entry keeps only the CDR3 DNA: 45 bases, framed from base 1. Between the V and J ends, shortened by 8 bases and 5 bases respectively, the junction contains 19 bases. The study deep-sequenced TCR repertoires of sorted CD4+ and CD8+ blood T cells from severe aplastic anemia patients and healthy subjects. Ficoll-Paque density gradient centrifugation was used to isolate peripheral blood mononuclear cells. CD4+ and CD8+ T cells were sorted by FACS or magnetic beads before DNA extraction. Broader findings and caveats from the paper: Around 28 CD8+ CDR3 sequences were found to be shared between patients and controls, but these sequences appeared to be highly expressed in patients and within the immunodominant clones of the patients. CD8+ Simpson's diversity did not differ significantly between patients and healthy controls (P=0.060).

This chain is built from TRBV6-4 and TRBJ1-3, with the D gene not clear enough to name. Sample: sorted CD4+, CD8+, or CD8+CD57+ T cells (not recorded which) from PBMCs. This sequence originates from a human donor in good health. The DNA sequence is TGTGCCAGCTTTAACCTCCTCCAGAGGCGAAACACCATATATTTT. Its protein reads: CASFNLLQRRNTIYF.